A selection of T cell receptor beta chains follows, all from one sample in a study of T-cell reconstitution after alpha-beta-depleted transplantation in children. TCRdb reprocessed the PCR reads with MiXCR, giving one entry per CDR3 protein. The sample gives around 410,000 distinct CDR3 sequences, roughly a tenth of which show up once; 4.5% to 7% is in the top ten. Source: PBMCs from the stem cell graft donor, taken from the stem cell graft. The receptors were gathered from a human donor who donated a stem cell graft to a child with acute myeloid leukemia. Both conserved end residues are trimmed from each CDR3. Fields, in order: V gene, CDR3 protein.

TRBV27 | ASSLTGVGNGYT
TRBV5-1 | ASSSSGTANTEAF
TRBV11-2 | ASSIRGGLDTDTQY
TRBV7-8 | ASRNRGRLETQY
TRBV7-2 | ASSQGQGNIQY
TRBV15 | ATSGGLEALEQY
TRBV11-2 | ASSLNQGAGEEKLF
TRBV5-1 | ASSLVATAEKLF
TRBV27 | ASSVQREWEQY
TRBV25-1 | ASNGRQGINTEAF
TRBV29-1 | SVGDRNTEAF
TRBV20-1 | SASRQSSNYGYT
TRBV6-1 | ASRVQGVSEQF
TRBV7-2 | ASSRQASYGDYNEQF
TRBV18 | ASSPGANEKLF
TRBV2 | ASSERGGQVYEQY
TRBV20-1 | CARDLGSGISTDTQY
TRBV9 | ASSVAMGGETQY
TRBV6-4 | AAGGDGTRNTEAF
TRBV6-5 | ASTTGAQTQY
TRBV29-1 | SAPGSQETQY
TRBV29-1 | SVVGQGDQPQH
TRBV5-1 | ASSLRTGVDYGYT
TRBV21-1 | ASSKATGGRKSNQPQH
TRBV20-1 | SAQTRSSRNTEAF
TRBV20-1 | SACPAGRSYNEQF
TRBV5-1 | ASSLVRGDTDTQY
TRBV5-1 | ASWDIRTSGANVLT
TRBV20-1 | SATQGGNQPQH
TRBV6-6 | ASSGPSGDIQY
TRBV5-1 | ASSLDSGVRNTQY
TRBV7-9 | ASGGEGYEQY
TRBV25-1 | ASSEYRGMDTEAF
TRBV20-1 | SASPTSWDEQF
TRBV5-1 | ASSLEGDTDTQY
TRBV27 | ASSLVAGGHQPQH
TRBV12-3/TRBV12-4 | ASSNRVRGYT
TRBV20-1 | SASRQGIDYGYT
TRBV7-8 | ASSFDGQGGEQF
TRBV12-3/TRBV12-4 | ASSLARGFRETQY
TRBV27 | ASSLSGVAYEQY
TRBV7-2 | ASSGRGQGGSYGYT
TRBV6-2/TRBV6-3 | ASSYLASGAFEQF
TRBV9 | ASNSGGDQETQY
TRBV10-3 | AISEPGTGRSNQPQH
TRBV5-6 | ASSSTPLGQETQY
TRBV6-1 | ASSPGDRLNQPQH
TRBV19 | ASSIDRTEAF
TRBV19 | ASSITGSGADTQY
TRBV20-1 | SARVDGTNNQPQH
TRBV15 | ATSADQETQY
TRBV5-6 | ASSLEGQGSTGELF
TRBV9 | ASSAGTSTLETQY
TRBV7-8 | ASSESQRDTNQPQH